This T cell receptor (beta chain) derives from a study of blood T cell repertoires in COVID-19. Across the study: The samples span acute and convalescent COVID-19 from the United States, Italy and Spain. PBMCs, B-cell-depleted T cells, or T cells provided the cDNA or gDNA that made up the material.

Losses at the gene ends were 4 bases for V and 1 base for J; bases not matched to a gene: 4. CDR1 and CDR2 from the germline V gene are SGDLS and YYNGEE. This CDR3 region has 16 residues. Per the original methods: Reference gene primer amplification gave estimated nucleated cell counts. Assay: immunoSEQ multiplex PCR; the TCRdb copy retains only in-frame clones and omits some. That table gives V, J and clone size, and the DNA gave D and trimming. This repertoire shows hundreds of thousands of clones, about 88% found once; its top ten account for approximately 2%. This rearrangement joins TRBV9 to TRBJ2-2; 10 positions match TRBD2. The sequencing input was peripheral blood. This receptor was identified in a middle-aged woman who had recovered from COVID-19. The DNA for the CDR3 is TGTGCCAGCAGCCCACAGCGGGGGGGGAACACCGGGGAGCTGTTTTTT. Its translation is CASSPQRGGNTGELFF.